The 28 T cell receptor beta chains presented below share a single source sample, sequenced in a study of cytomegalovirus exposure and HLA in healthy donors. The PCR made use of 60 Vbeta and 13 Jbeta primers. TCRdb keeps only in-frame clones here, not all; method: immunoSEQ multiplex PCR. The sample shows about 170,000 clones, 60% to 85% of them seen only once. The sample was PBMCs. These receptors were collected from a female donor in good health and CMV-seronegative.

Only a few counts were recorded for this clone. This chain joins TRBV30 and TRBJ1-2, with D possibly matching TRBD1 (6 bases). CDR1 is GTSNPN, CDR2 SVGIG, per germline (reference sequence). V was shortened by 2 bases and J by 8 bases, with 15 bases between the two germline ends. This CDR3 contains 13 residues. CDR3 in DNA: TGTGCCTGGAGTTTACCAGGGGAGGGAGGCTACACCTTC. This translates into CAWSLPGEGGYTF.

The CDR3 DNA reads TGTGCCAGCAGCACCAGGGGGCCCGAAGAGACCCAGTACTTC. Encoded protein: CASSTRGPEETQYF. The genes are TRBV21-1 and TRBJ2-5; the table names TRBD1, a call not compared with the DNA. TRBV21-1 represents a pseudogene. This CDR3 region has 14 residues.

This rearrangement joins TRBV9 to TRBJ2-2, with a possible D match to TRBD1 (6 bases). The length of the CDR3 is 16 residues. The germline V gene has CDR1 SGDLS and CDR2 YYNGEE. Trimming left V 3 bases short and J 4 bases short, with 16 bases between. CDR3 region: CASSATGRPRTGELFF. For the CDR3, the DNA is TGTGCCAGCAGCGCGACAGGCCGGCCTCGCACCGGGGAGCTGTTTTTT. Supplemented by reference TRBV9 and TRBJ2-2, the full variable domain reads DSGVTQTPKHLITATGQRVTLRCSPRSGDLSVYWYQQSLDQGLQFLIQYYNGEERAKGNILERFSAQQFPDLHSELNLSSLELGDSALYFCASSATGRPRTGELFFGEGSRLTVL.

The chain has TRBV5-4 and TRBJ2-3, with D possibly TRBD1 on 6 matching bases. The germline CDR1 and CDR2 sequences are SGHNT and YYREEE (reference sequence). There are 13 residues in the CDR3. V dropped 2 bases and J dropped 3 bases, with 7 bases sitting between them. The CDR3 nucleotides are TGTGCCAGCAGCTTTAGGGGGACAGATACGCAGTATTTT. As protein: CASSFRGTDTQYF.

V usage is TRBV20-1 and J usage is TRBJ2-1, with 7 bases identical to TRBD2. The CDR3 consists of 11 residues. Unmatched junction bases numbered 5, after V lost 6 bases and J lost 9 bases. From germline, CDR1 is DFQATT and CDR2 SNEGSKA (reference sequence). CDR3 DNA sequence: TGCAGTGCCTCCTCGGGGGGTGAGCAGTTCTTC. Its translation: CSASSGGEQFF.

This sequence joins TRBV7-9 and TRBJ2-1; perhaps TRBD1 as D (6 bases). The CDR3 totals 14 residues. Trimming stripped 5 bases from V and 0 bases from J, with 8 bases between. The germline V gene has CDR1 SEHNR and CDR2 FQNEAQ (reference sequence). In nucleotides, the CDR3 is TGTGCCAGCAGCGTGGACAGCTCCTACAATGAGCAGTTCTTC. This translates into CASSVDSSYNEQFF.

The DNA for the CDR3 is TGTGCCAGCAGCTTCCGACCGGGGGGAGAGGACGAGCAGTACTTC. Translating it yields CASSFRPGGEDEQYF. The J gene is TRBJ2-7, the V gene TRBV7-2, with TRBD2 matching over 7 bases. Looked up from germline, CDR1 is SGHTA and CDR2 is FQGNSA. The length of the CDR3 is 15 residues. Unmatched junction bases numbered 10, after V lost 3 bases and J lost 5 bases.

The gene calls are TRBV7-9 and TRBJ2-7, with TRBD1 matching over 10 bases. CDR1 is SEHNR, CDR2 FQNEAQ, per germline (reference sequence). The CDR3 spans 15 residues. With 3 bases clipped from V and 3 bases from J, the junction kept 5 bases outside the gene matches. CDR3 residues: CASSFGQGGVYEQYF. CDR3 in DNA: TGTGCCAGCAGCTTCGGACAGGGGGGTGTCTACGAGCAGTACTTC.

This chain joins TRBV6-6 and TRBJ2-7; no clear D gene. Trimming removed 5 bases at V and 3 bases at J, with 5 bases between. The CDR3 is 11 amino acids. The V gene's germline CDR1 is MNHNY and CDR2 SVGAGI (reference sequence). The CDR3 DNA reads as TGTGCCAGCAGTCTATACTACGAGCAGTACTTC. This codes for CASSLYYEQYF.

The chain combines TRBV4-2 with TRBJ2-1, with 8 bases fitting TRBD1. Germline assignment: CDR1 LGHNA and CDR2 YNFKEQ. The junction had 6 bases not matched to a gene; V was cut back by 0 bases and J by 11 bases. This CDR3 is built from 14 residues. CDR3 loop: CASSQDPGQGQQFF. The DNA of the CDR3 is TGTGCCAGCAGCCAAGATCCAGGACAGGGTCAGCAGTTCTTC.

The gene calls are TRBV19 and TRBJ2-5, with 7 bases lining up with TRBD1. Germline V gene lookup returns CDR1 LNHDA and CDR2 SQIVND (reference sequence). This CDR3 contains 14 residues. With V trimmed by 3 bases and J by 5 bases, 6 bases remained unmatched. The CDR3: CASSITGVRETQYF. The DNA of the CDR3 is TGTGCCAGTAGTATTACAGGGGTTCGGGAGACCCAGTACTTC.

The rearrangement uses TRBV27 and TRBJ2-1; D perhaps matches TRBD2 (7 bases). The CDR3 runs 12 residues. Trimming cost V 2 bases and J 15 bases, with 14 bases left between them. The germline V gene has CDR1 MNHEY and CDR2 SMNVEV (reference sequence). CDR3 region: CASSLPTGGLFF. CDR3 nucleotides: TGTGCCAGCAGTTTACCGACCGGGGGGCTGTTCTTC.

The DNA for the CDR3 is TGTGCCAGCGCGACTGCAGGGGTTTCTGGGGCCAACGTCCTGACTTTC. Translating gives CASATAGVSGANVLTF. The V call is TRBV28, the J call TRBJ2-6, with D maybe TRBD1 (6 bases). CDR3 length: 16 residues. V was trimmed by 8 bases and J by 1 base, leaving 15 bases between them. Germline V gene sequence: CDR1 MDHEN, CDR2 SYDVKM.

The chain is built from TRBV7-3 and TRBJ2-2, with 7 bases identical to TRBD2. This CDR3 comprises 15 residues. The trim removed 3 bases at V and 2 bases at J, leaving 3 bases unmatched. Germline loops: CDR1 SGHTA, CDR2 FQGTGA. The CDR3 DNA follows: TGTGCCAGCAGCTTTTCTAGCGGAAACACCGGGGAGCTGTTTTTT. Encoded protein: CASSFSSGNTGELFF.

The chain links TRBV5-1 to TRBJ2-1; 9 nucleotides line up with TRBD2. The CDR3 is 11 amino acids. V dropped 7 bases and J dropped 10; count of bases not matched to a gene: 3. CDR1 is SGHRS and CDR2 is YFSETQ in the germline V gene. CDR3 sequence: CASVAGVEQFF. DNA for the CDR3: TGCGCCAGCGTAGCGGGAGTCGAGCAGTTCTTC.

This chain joins TRBV30 and TRBJ2-7, with no clear D. The germline V and J ends were trimmed by 0 bases and 6 bases, with 6 bases remaining between them. This CDR3 has 11 residues. The germline V gene encodes CDR1 GTSNPN and CDR2 SVGIG (reference sequence). In DNA form, the CDR3 reads TGTGCCTGGAGTGTACGGTCCGAGCAGTACTTC. The encoded protein is CAWSVRSEQYF.

The chain employs TRBV5-6 and TRBJ2-5; 7 nucleotides line up with TRBD1. The CDR3 extends over 15 amino acids. Per the germline V gene, CDR1 is SGHDT and CDR2 is YYEEEE. V was pared by 4 bases and J by 3 bases, with 9 bases of the junction left unmatched. CDR3: CASSVVDRRKETQYF. The CDR3 DNA follows: TGTGCCAGCAGCGTCGTGGACAGGAGAAAAGAGACCCAGTACTTC.

The rearrangement uses TRBV28 and TRBJ2-3, with 14 bases lining up with TRBD2. With 5 bases clipped from V and 3 bases from J, the junction kept 1 base outside the gene matches. The CDR3 sequence is 15 residues long. The germline V gene has CDR1 MDHEN and CDR2 SYDVKM. The CDR3 loop reads CASSRLAGGTDTQYF. CDR3 DNA: TGTGCCAGCAGTCGACTAGCGGGAGGGACAGATACGCAGTATTTT.

This rearrangement joins TRBV5-1 to TRBJ2-3, with TRBD2 matching over 10 bases. The J segment lost 9 bases and the V segment lost 0 bases, leaving 13 bases of the junction unmatched. Germline-derived CDR1 and CDR2 are SGHRS and YFSETQ. CDR3 size: 17 residues. CDR3 DNA: TGCGCCAGCAGCTTGGCCAATGGCCCTAGCGGGAGCAGCACGCAGTATTTT. Translated, it gives CASSLANGPSGSSTQYF.

This chain uses TRBV10-3 with TRBJ1-1; D call uncertain. The length of the CDR3 is 14 residues. V lost 0 bases to trimming and J lost 6 bases, with 11 bases between them. The germline V gene encodes CDR1 ENHRY and CDR2 SYGVKD. The chain's CDR3 is CAISESPGGSEAFF. The CDR3 DNA sequence: TGTGCCATCAGTGAGTCTCCAGGCGGGTCTGAAGCTTTCTTT.

The chain employs TRBV9 and TRBJ2-2; D possibly corresponds to TRBD2 (6 bases). CDR1 SGDLS and CDR2 YYNGEE come from the germline V gene. The V and J ends lost 3 bases and 2 bases respectively, with 11 bases between them. The CDR3 covers 15 residues. Here the CDR3 reads CASSGRDSNTGELFF. For the CDR3, the DNA is TGTGCCAGCAGCGGTCGGGACTCCAACACCGGGGAGCTGTTTTTT.

This chain links TRBV7-9 with TRBJ2-7, with 12 nucleotides matching TRBD1. The CDR3 has 15 residues. The germline V gene encodes CDR1 SEHNR and CDR2 FQNEAQ (reference sequence). After removal of 1 base from V and 12 bases from J, the junction contained 10 bases not matched to a gene. This chain's CDR3 is CASSLGGGQGALLYF. CDR3 in DNA: TGTGCCAGCAGCTTAGGAGGGGGACAGGGGGCGCTTCTGTACTTC.

The table lists this clone with a few counts. The chain carries TRBV5-6 and TRBJ1-6; 8 bases agree with TRBD1. The V and J ends lost 1 base and 5 bases, in that order; junction bases with no gene match: 11. From germline, CDR1 is SGHDT and CDR2 YYEEEE. CDR3 length equals 18 residues. The CDR3 DNA reads as TGTGCCAGCAGCTTGAAGGCAGGGGGCGCTTGGGATAATTCACCCCTCCACTTT. It specifies CASSLKAGGAWDNSPLHF.

A single count supports this clone. The rearrangement joins TRBV7-2 to TRBJ2-3; 7 bases align to TRBD2. This CDR3 region has 12 residues. J lost 9 bases, V lost 4 bases, and 4 bases had no gene match. Germline CDR1 and CDR2: SGHTA and FQGNSA. CDR3 region: CASSSPSGTQYF. The CDR3 nucleotides are TGTGCCAGCAGCTCACCTAGCGGCACGCAGTATTTT.

J is TRBJ2-2 and V is TRBV10-3; D is possibly TRBD1 (5 bases). The germline gives CDR1 ENHRY, CDR2 SYGVKD. This CDR3 is 12 amino acids long. Trimming pared 10 bases from V and 5 bases from J, leaving 11 bases between. CDR3 DNA sequence: TGTGCCACCCAAGGGGCGACCGGGGAGCTGTTTTTT. This sequence encodes CATQGATGELFF.

Notes on this clone: This same CDR3 is encoded by further DNA sequences in the sample. The chain has TRBV7-2 and TRBJ1-2; D is possibly TRBD1 (6 bases). The CDR3 runs to 14 residues. Germline-derived CDR1 and CDR2 are SGHTA and FQGNSA. V lost 1 base and J lost 2, with 8 bases in between. The CDR3 is CASSLGQGNYGYTF. CDR3 nucleotide sequence: TGTGCCAGCAGCTTAGGCCAGGGGAACTATGGCTACACCTTC.

V gene TRBV6-4 combines with J gene TRBJ2-1, with 8 bases that match TRBD2. The germline V gene encodes CDR1 MRHNA and CDR2 SNTAGT. CDR3 length: 15 amino acids. V dropped 0 bases and J dropped 6; count of bases not matched to a gene: 4. The CDR3 spells CASSDSQRESNEQFF. CDR3 bases: TGTGCCAGCAGTGACTCCCAGCGGGAGTCCAATGAGCAGTTCTTC.

V gene TRBV29-1 combines with J gene TRBJ1-2, with D unclear. Trimming shortened V by 5 bases and J by 4 bases, and 14 bases separated the two germline ends. The CDR3 spans 13 residues. Germline V gene data show CDR1 as SQVTM and CDR2 as ANQGSEA. CDR3 bases: TGCAGCGTTCTTCACGGGATCCTCTATGGCTACACCTTC. This translates into CSVLHGILYGYTF.